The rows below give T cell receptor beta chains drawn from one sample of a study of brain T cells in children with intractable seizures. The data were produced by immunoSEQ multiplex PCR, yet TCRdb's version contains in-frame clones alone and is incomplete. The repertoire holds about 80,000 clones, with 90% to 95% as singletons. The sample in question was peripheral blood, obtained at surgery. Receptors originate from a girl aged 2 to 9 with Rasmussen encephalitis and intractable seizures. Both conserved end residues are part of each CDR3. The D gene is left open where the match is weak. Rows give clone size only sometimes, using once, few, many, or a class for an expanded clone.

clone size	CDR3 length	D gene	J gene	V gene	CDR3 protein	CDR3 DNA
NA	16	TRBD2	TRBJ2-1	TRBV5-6	CASSSPGTSGIGEQFF	TGTGCCAGCAGCTCACCCGGGACTAGCGGGATTGGTGAGCAGTTCTTC
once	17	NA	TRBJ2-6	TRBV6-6	CASSLNYRSSGANVLTF	TGTGCCAGCAGTCTTAACTACAGGAGCTCTGGGGCCAACGTCCTGACTTTC
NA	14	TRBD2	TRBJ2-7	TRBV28	CATTGTKGTYEQYF	TGTGCCACCACCGGGACTAAGGGGACCTACGAGCAGTACTTC
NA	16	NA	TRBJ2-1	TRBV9	CASSVSPDLSYNEQFF	TGTGCCAGCAGCGTATCGCCAGACCTCTCCTACAATGAGCAGTTCTTC
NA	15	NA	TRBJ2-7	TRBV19	CASRPGTELLGEQYF	TGTGCCAGTAGACCCGGGACGGAGCTCCTAGGTGAGCAGTACTTC
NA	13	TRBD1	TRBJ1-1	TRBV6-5	CASRYRGATEAFF	TGTGCCAGCAGATACAGGGGAGCCACTGAAGCTTTCTTT
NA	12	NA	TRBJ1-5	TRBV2	CASTGIGQPQHF	TGTGCCAGCACTGGGATTGGGCAGCCCCAGCATTTT
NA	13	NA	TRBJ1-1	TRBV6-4	CASSDGSGTEAFF	TGTGCCAGCAGTGACGGTTCGGGCACTGAAGCTTTCTTT
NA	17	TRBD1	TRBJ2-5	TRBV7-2	CASSPGTGVGGQETQYF	TGTGCCAGCAGCCCCGGGACAGGGGTTGGGGGCCAAGAGACCCAGTACTTC
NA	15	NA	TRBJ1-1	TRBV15	CATSRDRSGGTEAFF	TGTGCCACCAGCAGAGATCGGAGCGGTGGGACTGAAGCTTTCTTT
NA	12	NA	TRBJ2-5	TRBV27	CASGPYQETQYF	TGTGCCAGCGGCCCGTATCAGGAGACCCAGTACTTC
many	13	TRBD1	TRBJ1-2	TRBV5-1	CASSDGTGYGYTF	TGCGCCAGCAGCGACGGGACAGGATATGGCTACACCTTC
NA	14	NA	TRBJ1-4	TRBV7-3	CASSPLIHNEKLFF	TGTGCCAGCAGCCCCCTGATACATAATGAAAAACTGTTTTTT
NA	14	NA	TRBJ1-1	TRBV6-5	CASSYSIGGTEAFF	TGTGCCAGCAGTTACTCGATTGGGGGAACTGAAGCTTTCTTT
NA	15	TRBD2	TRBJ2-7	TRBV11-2	CASSIPWTSGDEQYF	TGTGCCAGCAGCATACCCTGGACTAGCGGCGACGAGCAGTACTTC
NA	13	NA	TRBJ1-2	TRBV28	CASSPVDLYGYTF	TGTGCCAGCAGTCCCGTGGACTTATATGGCTACACCTTC
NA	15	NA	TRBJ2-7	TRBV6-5	CASSYSRVAYYEQYF	TGTGCCAGCAGTTACTCGAGGGTTGCTTACTACGAGCAGTACTTC
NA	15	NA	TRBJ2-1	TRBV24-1	CATSDVQETYNEQFF	TGTGCCACCAGTGACGTACAGGAGACCTACAATGAGCAGTTCTTC
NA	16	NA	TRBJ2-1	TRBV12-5	CASGFTQGSSYNEQFF	TGTGCTAGTGGTTTTACTCAGGGCAGCTCCTACAATGAGCAGTTCTTC
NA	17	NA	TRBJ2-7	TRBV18	CASSRVSLSGSLGEQYF	TGTGCCAGCTCAAGAGTTAGTCTCTCGGGTTCTCTGGGCGAGCAGTACTTC
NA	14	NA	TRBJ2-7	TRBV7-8	CASSLALDQYEQYF	TGTGCCAGCAGCTTAGCGCTAGACCAATACGAGCAGTACTTC
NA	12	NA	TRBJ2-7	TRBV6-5	CASSQRDYEQYF	TGTGCCAGCAGCCAACGGGACTACGAGCAGTACTTC
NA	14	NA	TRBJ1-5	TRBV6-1	CASSEASDGQPQHF	TGTGCCAGCAGTGAAGCCTCCGACGGCCAGCCCCAGCATTTT
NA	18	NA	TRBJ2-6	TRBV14	CASSLRGRGATGANVLTF	TGTGCCAGCAGCTTACGGGGCAGGGGAGCCACTGGGGCCAACGTCCTGACTTTC
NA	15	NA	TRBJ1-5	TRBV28	CASSRQEFSNQPQHF	TGTGCCAGCAGTCGACAGGAGTTTAGCAATCAGCCCCAGCATTTT
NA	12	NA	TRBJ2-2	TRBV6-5	CACGVDTGELFF	TGTGCCTGTGGGGTAGACACCGGGGAGCTGTTTTTT
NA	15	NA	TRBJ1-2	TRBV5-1	CASSFSLLKAGDNTF	TGCGCCAGCAGCTTCAGTCTCCTTAAAGCGGGGGACAACACCTTC
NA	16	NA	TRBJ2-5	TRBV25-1	CASSEGRQAGLETQYF	TGTGCCAGCAGTGAAGGAAGACAGGCCGGTTTAGAGACCCAGTACTTC
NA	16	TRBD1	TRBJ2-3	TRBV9	CASSVAGTGFPDTQYF	TGTGCCAGCAGCGTAGCAGGGACAGGTTTTCCAGATACGCAGTATTTT
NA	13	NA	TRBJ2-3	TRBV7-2	CASSLISRDTQYF	TGTGCCAGCAGCTTAATTAGCCGGGATACGCAGTATTTT
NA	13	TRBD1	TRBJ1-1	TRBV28	CASSIDRASEAFF	TGTGCCAGCAGCATAGACAGGGCGAGTGAAGCTTTCTTT
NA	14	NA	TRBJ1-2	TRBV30	CAWSLGPQEGGYTF	TGTGCCTGGAGTCTGGGACCTCAGGAAGGAGGCTACACCTTC
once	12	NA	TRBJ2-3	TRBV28	CASSSRVHTQYF	TGTGCCAGCAGTTCTAGGGTACATACGCAGTATTTT
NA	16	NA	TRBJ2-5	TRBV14	CASSQTTGAFQETQYF	TGTGCCAGCAGCCAAACGACAGGAGCCTTCCAAGAGACCCAGTACTTC
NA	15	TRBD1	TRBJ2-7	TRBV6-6	CASSLGGTGRREQYF	TGTGCCAGCAGTTTGGGAGGGACAGGGAGGCGTGAGCAGTACTTC
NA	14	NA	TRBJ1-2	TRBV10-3	CAISEPGRQDGYTF	TGTGCCATCAGTGAGCCGGGGAGACAGGATGGCTACACCTTC
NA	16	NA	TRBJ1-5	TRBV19	CASSIRAGQSNQPQHF	TGTGCCAGTAGTATAAGGGCAGGGCAGAGCAATCAGCCCCAGCATTTT
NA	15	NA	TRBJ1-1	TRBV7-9	CASSFRATLDTEAFF	TGTGCCAGCAGCTTCAGGGCCACTTTGGACACTGAAGCTTTCTTT
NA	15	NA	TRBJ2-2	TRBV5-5	CASSSYQGPTGELFF	TGTGCCAGCAGCTCCTACCAGGGGCCCACCGGGGAGCTGTTTTTT
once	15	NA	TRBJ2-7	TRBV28	CASTAPRGRSYEQYF	TGTGCCAGCACCGCGCCGCGGGGGCGCTCCTACGAGCAGTACTTC
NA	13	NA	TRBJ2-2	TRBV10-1	CASSEQPTGELFF	TGCGCCAGCAGTGAACAGCCCACCGGGGAGCTGTTTTTT
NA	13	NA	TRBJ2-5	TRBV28	CASSPPNRETQYF	TGTGCCAGCAGTCCACCCAATAGAGAGACCCAGTACTTC
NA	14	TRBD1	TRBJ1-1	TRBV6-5	CASRTFDRDLEAFF	TGTGCCAGCAGAACCTTCGACAGGGACCTCGAAGCTTTCTTT
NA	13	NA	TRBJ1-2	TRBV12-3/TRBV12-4	CASSRAARVGYTF	TGTGCCAGCAGTCGCGCGGCCAGGGTGGGCTACACCTTC
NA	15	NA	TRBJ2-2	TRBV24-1	CATEEGERNTGELFF	TGTGCCACCGAAGAGGGGGAGAGGAACACCGGGGAGCTGTTTTTT
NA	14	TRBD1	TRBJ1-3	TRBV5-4	CASSNRGLGDTIYF	TGTGCCAGCAGCAACAGGGGACTTGGGGACACCATATATTTT
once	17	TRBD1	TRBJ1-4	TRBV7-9	CASSLRYPGQGYEKLFF	TGTGCCAGCAGCTTAAGATATCCGGGACAGGGATATGAAAAACTGTTTTTT
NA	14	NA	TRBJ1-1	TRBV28	CASSFQWRRDEAFF	TGTGCCAGCAGTTTTCAGTGGCGCAGAGACGAAGCTTTCTTT
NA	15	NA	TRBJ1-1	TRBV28	CASSLWGGLGTEAFF	TGTGCCAGCAGTTTATGGGGGGGCCTGGGCACTGAAGCTTTCTTT
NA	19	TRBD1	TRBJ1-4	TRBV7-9	CASSKQPGQEEGTNEKLFF	TGTGCCAGCAGCAAACAACCCGGACAGGAGGAAGGGACTAATGAAAAACTGTTTTTT
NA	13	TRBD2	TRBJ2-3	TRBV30	CAWSRGGTDTQYF	TGTGCCTGGAGTCGGGGGGGCACAGATACGCAGTATTTT
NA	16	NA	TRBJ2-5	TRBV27	CASSLNLRERKETQYF	TGTGCCAGCAGTTTAAATCTCCGGGAGAGGAAAGAGACCCAGTACTTC
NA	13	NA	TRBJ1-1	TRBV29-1	CSVLGRMNTEAFF	TGCAGCGTCTTGGGACGGATGAACACTGAAGCTTTCTTT
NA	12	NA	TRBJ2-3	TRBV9	CASGLVADTQYF	TGTGCCAGCGGCTTAGTAGCAGATACGCAGTATTTT
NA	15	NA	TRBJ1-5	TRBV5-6	CASSPQSLSNQPQHF	TGTGCCAGCAGCCCACAGTCCCTTAGCAATCAGCCCCAGCATTTT
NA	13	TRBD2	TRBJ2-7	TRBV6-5	CASSIAGGYEQYF	TGTGCCAGCAGTATAGCGGGGGGCTACGAGCAGTACTTC
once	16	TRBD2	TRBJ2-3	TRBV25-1	CASSEFLSGGTDTQYF	TGTGCCAGCAGTGAATTCCTCAGCGGGGGGACAGATACGCAGTATTTT
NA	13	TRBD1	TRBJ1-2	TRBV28	CASSLGTGVGYTF	TGTGCCAGCAGTTTAGGGACAGGGGTCGGCTACACCTTC
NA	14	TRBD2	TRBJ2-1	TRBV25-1	CASSGTSGINEQFF	TGTGCCAGCAGTGGGACTAGCGGGATCAATGAGCAGTTCTTC